This T cell receptor (beta chain) was recovered during a study of T cells after yellow fever vaccination. TCRdb reprocessed the 5' RACE reads with MiXCR, giving one entry per CDR3 protein. The data show hundreds of thousands of distinct CDR3 sequences, approximately 13% seen once. Germline V lookup: CDR1 DFQATT, CDR2 SNEGSKA (reference sequence). V was trimmed by 4 bases and J by 1 base, leaving 10 bases between them. This CDR3 comprises 13 residues. The chain uses TRBV20-1 and TRBJ2-5, with D possibly being TRBD1 (6 bases). Sample: PBMCs, taken on the day of the yellow fever booster vaccination. The clonotype originates from a man aged 25 to 45 who received the YFV17D yellow fever vaccine. The CDR3 sequence: CSAIGGVQETQYF. In DNA form, the CDR3 reads TGCAGTGCTATTGGGGGCGTCCAAGAGACCCAGTACTTC.